This TCR beta chain was found in a study of cytomegalovirus exposure and HLA in healthy donors (dated by TCRdb to 2016 to 2017). Concerning the study at large: An earlier analysis of 587 of the donors reported approximately 270 Gb of sequence data and about 100 million unique TCR beta sequences from 150 million to 200 million T cells. Using immunosequencing, the study profiled T cell repertoires from fewer than 700 subjects and related those repertoires to cytomegalovirus serostatus. High-throughput TCR immunosequencing, statistical association of individual TCRs with disease status, and machine learning were combined to predict cytomegalovirus infection status. An earlier analysis of 587 of the donors used high-throughput TCR beta sequencing to judge whether each TCR beta V gene segment behaved as functional or pseudogenic. In addition to the first cohort of hundreds of subjects, a separate validation cohort of approximately 110 different subjects was used. Among the roughly 400 genotyped donors, approximately 77% belonged to the genetic ancestry cluster associated with self-reported Caucasian donors. In a later analysis, previously published TCR beta repertoires from 670 or so donors were re-analyzed and high-resolution HLA genotyping was added so that TCR occurrence patterns could be studied. Across about 380 genotyped donors of the cohort, an average of roughly 200,000 unique TCR beta nucleotide sequences per donor were sequenced, and around 19% of those sequences were non-productive. An early release covering roughly 600 HLA-typed donors comprised about 310 gigabases of sequencing data and around 85 million unique TCR sequences. The later analysis used no new phenotypic data to find candidate immune exposures, relying instead on TCR beta sequences and their occurrence across donors. Roughly 5 DR-DQ haplotypes were treated as single units for association and clustering because of strong linkage in the cohort. The number of typed donors differed by locus: roughly 620-640 for A, B, C, DRB1 and DQB1; 500 to 550 for DQA1; roughly 600 for DPA1; and approximately 450 for DPB1. In a later genetic analysis, genome-wide SNP genotypes for about three fifths of the roughly 670 donors were used, and that subset was treated as a discovery cohort. Donor age, sex, ethnicity and CMV serostatus were compiled alongside the repertoire data. The study was designed to test whether signatures of past pathogen exposure could be identified by cataloging public T cell receptors. Class I and class II HLA loci were covered by the typing at four-digit resolution. Every discovery cohort repertoire had been produced on one sequencing platform. Overall study results and their limits: Strong co-occurrence of HLA alleles, especially DR and DQ, made assigning TCR associations to individual alleles difficult. Linkage disequilibrium might explain the correlated functional status among segregating V segments, but an unknown experimental factor could not be excluded. Broadly in line with IMGT annotations, most TCR beta V segments showed up in productive rearrangements about 87% or about 30% of the time in an earlier analysis of some 590 of the donors. A later analysis reported that several top co-occurrence clusters appeared linked to parvovirus B19, influenza, CMV and Epstein-Barr virus. For the cohort, immune exposure information was limited to CMV serostatus. The presence/absence analyses assumed that sequencing depth was roughly uniform across donors, and that assumption may not be true. In a later genetic analysis, a missense DCLRE1C variant was associated with V-gene and J-gene trimming of TCR beta chains, and the association was replicated in an independent cohort. According to a later genetic analysis, donors in an Asian-associated ancestry cluster had fewer N-insertions in productive TCRs than the roughly 700-donor mean. In a later analysis, HLA-associated TCR beta chains showed more clonal expansion and lower generation probabilities than non-associated chains that were equally common. In a later analysis, about 17,000 TCR beta sequences were associated with specific HLA alleles at a false discovery rate of 0.05. Because counts were too low, around 17 rarely observed V segments, including chromosome 9 orphons, were left out of the earlier analysis of some 600 of the donors. Because HLA typing was missing for some donors at each locus, association tests included only the typed subset. It was suggested by the authors that the approach could potentially be generalized to other disease states and immunological phenotypes. Some IMGT-functional V segments, including TRBV6-2 and TRBV6-3, could not be told apart with the 87-base-pair reads, so those segments were excluded. In vitro tests confirmed that three of the cytomegalovirus-associated TCR beta chains recognize cytomegalovirus antigens. While some public TCRs were present in many individuals, most TCR sequences turned up only very rarely across donors. Only TCR beta chains were sequenced in this cohort, and the absence of alpha or paired-chain data limited detectable features. A cluster of highly shared sequence variants was judged likely to be a technical artifact of the sequencing pipeline. A further reported finding was that TCR beta sequences accurately predicted the HLA-A and HLA-B alleles for most subjects in the first cohort. The classifier was reported to diagnose cytomegalovirus status with high specificity and sensitivity in both the original and validation cohorts. The study listed over 150 TCR beta chains as associated with cytomegalovirus. In a later analysis, the rate of TCR association differed among HLA loci, with DRB1 alleles having the most associated TCRs and HLA-C alleles having the fewest. In a later analysis, most CMV-associated TCR beta chains were found to appear HLA-restricted, with HLA associations seemingly driven largely by CMV exposure.

Taken from the germline V gene, the CDR1 and CDR2 loops are MNHNS and SASEGT. Measured from the cysteine to the phenylalanine, the CDR3 is 10 residues long. The read is trimmed to its CDR3 DNA, 30 bases read in frame from base 1. V and J lose 2 bases and 10 bases, and a span of 5 bases separates them. With regard to this clone: The antigen it recognizes is unknown. No base-level quality is on record; no much larger clone is a single base apart.

Library preparation was by the immunoSEQ multiplex PCR assay. For the multiplex PCR, a mixture combining 60 forward primers for TCR Vbeta segments and 13 reverse primers for TCR Jbeta segments was used. A multiplex PCR assay on genomic DNA amplified the CDR3 region of rearranged TCR beta genes. On the Illumina HiSeq System, the amplified TCR beta libraries were sequenced as 87-base-pair reads. The original pipeline was this. A later analysis counted some 74 million unique TCR beta chains across the 500 to 850 repertoires, and about 10 million of these chains were shared by at least two donors. A nearest-neighbor algorithm error-corrected the raw reads and collapsed the reads into unique sequences, merging closely related sequences to remove PCR and sequencing errors. CDR3 sequences were aligned to IMGT reference sequences to assign V, D and J gene segments. For a sequence to be retained, a match of at least six nucleotides was required to both a V gene segment and a J gene segment. Rearrangements were called productive when the CDR3 lacked stop codons and stayed in frame with V and J; all others were non-productive. CDR3 was defined according to IMGT convention as the region running from the second conserved V-encoded cysteine to the conserved J-encoded phenylalanine. The earlier analysis of 500 to 650 of the donors excluded any sequence lacking an unambiguous match to a single V gene segment. An earlier analysis of about 600 of the donors called V segments functional above 56.7% productive rearrangements and segregating when the between-donor standard deviation exceeded 5%. A statistical classification framework was developed to diagnose cytomegalovirus status using the catalog of TCR beta chain sequences. In a later analysis, TCR nucleotide sequences were compared against IMGT/GENE-DB human TR gene sequences so that V and J genes could be assigned. In a later analysis, CDR3 sequences and most-parsimonious VDJ recombination scenarios were assigned using the TCRdist pipeline. A later analysis defined each TCR beta chain by its CDR3 amino acid sequence plus V-gene family, and excluded reads lacking a unique V-gene family. In a later analysis, 450 to 600 highly shared, low-generation-probability nucleotide sequences were removed to address suspected cross-contamination and a sequencing artifact. For each public chain, a later analysis derived a clonal expansion index from normalized ranks of inferred template counts within each repertoire. In a later analysis, generation probabilities were computed with a VDJ recombination model fitted to out-of-frame rearrangements, and the resulting probabilities were checked against IGoR. In a later analysis, TCR-TCR, TCR-HLA and TCR-CMV co-occurrence was scored with hypergeometric tests, and a repertoire-size bias correction was applied to TCR pairs. To estimate false discovery rates, a later analysis permuted the HLA or CMV assignments 20 times. A later analysis grouped co-occurring TCRs with DBSCAN, adding TCRdist sequence similarity when clustering within HLA-allele-positive subsets. For co-occurrence clustering, repertoires with fewer than 30,000 or more than 120,000 public chains were excluded, along with four to six repertoires with anomalous nucleotide sharing. Sourced from immuneACCESS, this table was stored by TCRdb with only in-frame sequences that have V and J called. A share of the clones is absent; for the studies checked, an unresolved V gene accounts for under half, and the remainder has no known explanation. The V and J calls and clone size are taken from that table; D and trimming were inferred from the DNA. Across this sample there are about 100,000 clones, with roughly 82% seen only once. The ten largest clones represent under 11% of the sample.

The cohort consisted of 600 to 750 healthy bone marrow donors. All cohort members were sampled while nominally healthy, although unrecorded immune exposures were likely present. The donor tested CMV seronegative and was one of the 352 seronegative cohort members. Every donor gave a peripheral blood sample, and the peripheral blood mononuclear cells from that sample were used for TCR beta sequencing. Genomic DNA was extracted from the blood cell samples with the Qiagen DNeasy Blood Extraction Kit. This sequence was found in a man aged 45 to 65 in good health and CMV-seronegative. Sequences were obtained from PBMCs. Recombination linked TRBV6-1 to TRBJ1-1; no D gene can be assigned with confidence. DNA sequence: TGTGCCAGCAGTGAATTCCGAGCTTTCTTT. The encoded protein is CASSEFRAFF.